In its sample, the clone carrying this T cell receptor beta chain was seen once. The sample is drawn from a study of OX40 agonist ivuxolimab in advanced cancers. Study context: Across the patients, intravenous ivuxolimab was delivered every 2 weeks at 0.01 to 10 mg/kg.

The assay was immunoSEQ multiplex PCR, and TCRdb's table has in-frame clones only and misses some. This sample has about 30,000 clones, with approximately 88% found just once. Germline values: CDR1 LGHNA, CDR2 YSLEER. The trim removed 4 bases at V and 0 bases at J, leaving 3 bases unmatched. The CDR3 extends over 16 amino acids. Sequencing was performed on CD4+ or CD8+ T cells sorted from blood, taken in a trial of the OX40 agonist ivuxolimab. The TCR originated in an adult with an advanced solid tumor such as melanoma, head and neck, liver or kidney cancer. This chain joins TRBV4-3 and TRBJ2-3; 11 nucleotides align to TRBD2. In DNA form, the CDR3 reads TGCGCCAGCAGCCCGGGACTAGCGGTGAGCACAGATACGCAGTATTTT. It encodes CASSPGLAVSTDTQYF.